The clone carrying this T cell receptor beta chain was picked up a small number of times. Its specificity is not known. CDR1 is SGHTA and CDR2 is FQGNSA in the germline V gene. CDR3 length: 13 residues. This specimen comes from a study of human T cells and chemical hapten exposure. About the study: Investigators sensitized about 2 cm by about 2 cm of upper inner arm skin with 2% DPC.

Per the original methods: Individual samples carried between 23,224 and 690,600 TCRs, with 95,638 as the median. TCRdb redid the calling of the RACE reads with MiXCR, one entry per CDR3 protein. These V and J calls are TCRdb output, not the study's own analysis. The profile shows tens of thousands of distinct CDR3 sequences, more than 9% of them singletons. Time point reported: patch test 1, 2 weeks after DPC sensitization. Treatment in this sample: therapeutic diphenylcyclopropenone sensitization with weekly scalp DPC. Study results and caveats: As patch test score rose, PT1 expanded TCR counts tended to rise as well.

This sequence was found in a man between 40 and 49 years old with alopecia areata. Some clones in this sample may be carry-over from other donors' samples. Sequenced here: whole blood, sampled in connection with sensitization to the hapten diphenylcyclopropenone (DPC). J is TRBJ2-7 and V is TRBV7-2, with a possible D match to TRBD2 (6 bases). CDR3 sequence: CASSKYRDLDLFV. CDR3 nucleotides: TGTGCCAGCAGCAAATACCGGGACTTGGACCTTTTCGTC.